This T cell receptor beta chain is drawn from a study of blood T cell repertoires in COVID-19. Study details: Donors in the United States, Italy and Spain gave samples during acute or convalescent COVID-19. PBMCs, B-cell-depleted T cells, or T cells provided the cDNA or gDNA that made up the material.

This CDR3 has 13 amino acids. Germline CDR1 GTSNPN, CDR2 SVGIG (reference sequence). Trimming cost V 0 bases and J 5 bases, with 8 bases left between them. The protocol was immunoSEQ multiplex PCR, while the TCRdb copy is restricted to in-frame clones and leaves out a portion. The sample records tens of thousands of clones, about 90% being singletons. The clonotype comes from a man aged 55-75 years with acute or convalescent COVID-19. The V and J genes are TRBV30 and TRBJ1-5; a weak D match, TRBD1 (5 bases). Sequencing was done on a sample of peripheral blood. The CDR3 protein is CAWSVGGDQPQHF. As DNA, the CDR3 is TGTGCCTGGAGTGTAGGAGGGGATCAGCCCCAGCATTTT.